These T cell receptor beta chains were read from a single sample in a study of cytomegalovirus exposure and HLA in healthy donors. The data were produced by immunoSEQ multiplex PCR, yet TCRdb's version contains in-frame clones alone and is incomplete. The data contain roughly 70,000 clones, 85% of them singletons. The sequencing input was PBMCs. Receptors were obtained from a man aged 30 to 39 in good health and CMV-seronegative. CDR3s include the opening cysteine and the closing phenylalanine or tryptophan. The D gene is left open where the match is weak. Only some rows state a clone size, as once, few, many or a class for expanded clones.

v_gene	d_gene	j_gene	abundance	CDR3aa	CDR3nt
TRBV28	TRBD1	TRBJ1-2	NA	CASSFGGTEGNYGYTF	TGTGCCAGCAGTTTTGGAGGGACAGAGGGGAACTATGGCTACACCTTC
TRBV27	TRBD1	TRBJ2-7	NA	CASSLTGTAPYEQYF	TGTGCCAGCAGTTTAACAGGGACAGCTCCCTACGAGCAGTACTTC
TRBV27	NA	TRBJ1-6	NA	CASSLGSSPLHF	TGTGCCAGCAGTTTAGGCAGTTCACCCCTCCACTTT
TRBV30	NA	TRBJ2-1	NA	CAWSGTGNEQFF	TGTGCCTGGAGTGGGACGGGGAATGAGCAGTTCTTC
TRBV5-4	NA	TRBJ2-3	NA	CASSSPASRDTQYF	TGTGCCAGCAGCTCTCCCGCTAGCCGAGATACGCAGTATTTT
TRBV6-1	TRBD1	TRBJ1-5	NA	CASSAPIKRTGWHF	TGTGCCAGCAGTGCGCCTATCAAACGGACAGGGTGGCATTTT
TRBV27	NA	TRBJ1-1	NA	CASSLTLSNTEAFF	TGTGCCAGCAGTTTAACCCTATCGAACACTGAAGCTTTCTTT
TRBV5-1	TRBD1	TRBJ1-2	once	CASSLGRGRHGYTF	TGCGCCAGCAGCTTGGGCAGGGGGCGGCATGGCTACACCTTC
TRBV28	TRBD1	TRBJ1-5	NA	CASTLSGQGAWQPQHF	TGTGCCAGCACCCTTTCGGGACAGGGGGCATGGCAGCCCCAGCATTTT
TRBV28	TRBD1	TRBJ1-1	NA	CASSPGGRDTEAFF	TGTGCCAGCAGTCCAGGGGGGCGTGACACTGAAGCTTTCTTT
TRBV7-3	TRBD1	TRBJ1-2	NA	CASSFGTGAGYTF	TGTGCCAGCAGCTTCGGGACAGGGGCAGGCTACACCTTC
TRBV6-4	TRBD2	TRBJ2-1	NA	CASSEEAGGLSEQFF	TGTGCCAGCAGTGAAGAAGCGGGGGGGCTCAGTGAGCAGTTCTTC
TRBV7-8	TRBD2	TRBJ2-1	NA	CASSLRGVAGVWHEQFF	TGTGCCAGCAGCTTAAGGGGAGTAGCGGGAGTATGGCATGAGCAGTTCTTC
TRBV6-1	TRBD1	TRBJ1-5	NA	CASAPGQEAPQHF	TGTGCCAGCGCCCCCGGACAGGAGGCGCCCCAGCATTTT
TRBV7-3	NA	TRBJ1-1	NA	CASSTNRAGDGTEAFF	TGTGCCAGCAGCACCAATCGGGCGGGGGATGGCACTGAAGCTTTCTTT
TRBV19	TRBD2	TRBJ2-3	NA	CASTDPRGGRTDTQYF	TGTGCCAGTACCGATCCCCGGGGGGGCCGAACAGATACGCAGTATTTT
TRBV27	NA	TRBJ2-3	NA	CASHTLIQRDGSDTQYF	TGTGCCAGCCACACTCTAATACAGAGGGATGGGTCCGATACGCAGTATTTT
TRBV19	NA	TRBJ1-5	NA	CASRGHRNQPQHF	TGTGCCAGTAGGGGACACCGCAATCAGCCCCAGCATTTT
TRBV4-2	NA	TRBJ1-5	NA	CASSQDRVSNQPQHF	TGTGCCAGCAGCCAAGATCGGGTTAGCAATCAGCCCCAGCATTTT
TRBV30	NA	TRBJ2-1	NA	CAWSVNRDNEQFF	TGTGCCTGGAGTGTAAACAGGGACAATGAGCAGTTCTTC
TRBV7-3	TRBD2	TRBJ2-7	NA	CASSLSAGPIYEQYF	TGTGCCAGCAGCTTATCAGCGGGACCAATTTACGAGCAGTACTTC
TRBV28	NA	TRBJ2-5	NA	CASSLWTGQETQYF	TGTGCCAGCAGTTTATGGACGGGACAAGAGACCCAGTACTTC
TRBV7-3	NA	TRBJ2-1	NA	CASSSIASSYNEQFF	TGTGCCAGCAGCTCCATAGCCAGTTCCTACAATGAGCAGTTCTTC
TRBV13	NA	TRBJ1-3	NA	CASSSKLGAQGRRSTIYF	TGTGCCAGCAGCTCAAAGTTAGGGGCTCAGGGAAGACGAAGCACCATATATTTT
TRBV28	NA	TRBJ2-7	NA	CASSFNQEQYF	TGTGCCAGCAGTTTTAACCAGGAGCAGTACTTC
TRBV4-3	NA	TRBJ2-5	NA	CASSPQGSGAQYF	TGCGCCAGCAGCCCACAGGGATCAGGGGCCCAGTACTTC
TRBV2	TRBD1	TRBJ1-2	few	CASTWDRGRENGYTF	TGTGCCAGCACCTGGGACAGGGGGCGCGAGAATGGCTACACCTTC
TRBV19	NA	TRBJ1-5	NA	CASSTGTVGPQHF	TGTGCCAGTAGTACCGGGACTGTAGGGCCCCAGCATTTT
TRBV30	NA	TRBJ1-1	NA	CAWRGALSTEAFF	TGTGCCTGGAGGGGGGCACTGAGCACTGAAGCTTTCTTT
TRBV19	NA	TRBJ2-7	NA	CASSLRPAYEQYF	TGTGCCAGTAGTCTCCGCCCAGCCTACGAGCAGTACTTC
TRBV19	NA	TRBJ2-7	NA	CASSNEGLGTYEQYF	TGTGCCAGTAGTAACGAGGGACTTGGTACCTACGAGCAGTACTTC
TRBV5-4	NA	TRBJ1-2	NA	CASSLEHHANYGYTF	TGTGCCAGCAGCTTGGAACACCATGCTAACTATGGCTACACCTTC
TRBV28	NA	TRBJ1-3	NA	CASSAAVNTIYF	TGTGCCAGCAGTGCCGCGGTAAACACCATATATTTT
TRBV7-9	NA	TRBJ1-1	NA	CASRGGGNTEAFF	TGTGCCAGCAGGGGGGGAGGGAACACTGAAGCTTTCTTT
TRBV30	NA	TRBJ2-3	NA	CAWLLTALDTQYF	TGTGCCTGGCTACTGACTGCCCTGGATACGCAGTATTTT
TRBV9	NA	TRBJ1-3	NA	CASSVGQISGNTIYF	TGTGCCAGCAGCGTAGGACAGATCTCTGGAAACACCATATATTTT
TRBV7-9	NA	TRBJ1-1	NA	CASSPHRETNTEAFF	TGTGCCAGCAGCCCACACAGGGAGACGAACACTGAAGCTTTCTTT
TRBV29-1	TRBD1	TRBJ1-1	NA	CSDRQGRRTEAFF	TGCAGCGACCGACAGGGGCGGCGAACTGAAGCTTTCTTT
TRBV29-1	TRBD1	TRBJ2-3	NA	CSVEQGAGTDTQYF	TGCAGCGTAGAACAGGGGGCTGGCACAGATACGCAGTATTTT
TRBV5-1	NA	TRBJ1-2	few	CASSHLGQGDYGYTF	TGCGCCAGCAGCCACCTGGGGCAGGGTGACTATGGCTACACCTTC
TRBV7-2	NA	TRBJ2-3	once	CASSPQAGGADTQYF	TGTGCCAGCAGCCCCCAAGCGGGTGGAGCAGATACGCAGTATTTT
TRBV27	TRBD2	TRBJ2-7	NA	CASSLSGLAGGSEQYF	TGTGCCAGCAGTTTATCTGGACTAGCGGGAGGGTCCGAGCAGTACTTC
TRBV5-6	TRBD1	TRBJ1-2	NA	CASSWRTGGIVWYGYTF	TGTGCCAGCAGCTGGAGGACAGGGGGAATCGTCTGGTATGGCTACACCTTC
TRBV5-1	NA	TRBJ2-5	once	CASSLEGGAQETQYF	TGCGCCAGCAGCCTAGAGGGGGGGGCCCAAGAGACCCAGTACTTC
TRBV7-9	NA	TRBJ1-2	NA	CASSQGAVLNYGYTF	TGTGCCAGCAGCCAAGGGGCTGTTCTTAACTATGGCTACACCTTC
TRBV28	NA	TRBJ1-1	NA	CASSPGWGPGEAFF	TGTGCCAGCAGTCCGGGTTGGGGGCCTGGTGAAGCTTTCTTT
TRBV7-8	NA	TRBJ1-5	NA	CASSPSGGSPQHF	TGTGCCAGCAGCCCCAGCGGGGGCAGCCCCCAGCATTTT
TRBV2	TRBD1	TRBJ1-4	NA	CASSEEGTDYEKLFF	TGTGCCAGCAGTGAAGAAGGGACAGACTATGAAAAACTGTTTTTT
TRBV7-2	NA	TRBJ2-5	once	CASSLNVRETQYF	TGTGCCAGCAGCTTAAATGTGCGGGAGACCCAGTACTTC
TRBV13	TRBD2	TRBJ2-5	NA	CASSFTSGGPQETQYF	TGTGCCAGCAGCTTTACTAGCGGGGGGCCCCAAGAGACCCAGTACTTC
TRBV5-1	NA	TRBJ1-1	NA	CASSLDSMNTEAFF	TGCGCCAGCAGCCTGGACAGCATGAACACTGAAGCTTTCTTT
TRBV4-3	TRBD1	TRBJ1-2	NA	CASSQDAGTGNYGYTF	TGCGCCAGCAGCCAAGACGCCGGGACAGGGAACTATGGCTACACCTTC
TRBV4-3	NA	TRBJ1-6	NA	CASSQDPPQVGRSPLHF	TGCGCCAGCAGCCAAGATCCCCCCCAGGTGGGGCGGTCACCCCTCCACTTT